This T cell receptor beta chain was sequenced for a study of blood T cells in healthy people across ages. Overall study results and limits: A strong correlation was found between TCR beta diversity and the percentage of naive T cells. Both naive CD4+ cell counts and diversity were greater in long-lived donors than in aged donors.

Comments on this clonotype: What it binds is not known.

Ranging in age from roughly 6 to 95, the donors were healthy Caucasian individuals from Russia. The second PCR ran about 6 to 11 cycles with a sample-barcoded 5' primer and J-beta primers. A minimum of 3 million CDR3-containing paired-end reads was obtained for each sample. MiXCR, run by TCRdb on the 5' RACE reads, gives a single entry per CDR3 protein. The data hold 700,000 to 950,000 distinct CDR3 sequences, with roughly 45% observed a single time. Sequenced sample: blood. The receptor was isolated from a woman aged 55-70 years in good health.

CDR3 sequence reads: CASSQVPTGDNEQYF. CDR3 in DNA: TGTGCCAGCAGCCAAGTTCCGACAGGGGACAACGAGCAGTACTTC. The chain recombines TRBV3-1 with TRBJ2-7; 8 bases map to TRBD1. V was pared by 1 base and J by 5 bases, with 7 bases of the junction left unmatched. The CDR3 length is 15 residues. Germline assignment: CDR1 LGHDT and CDR2 YNNKEL (reference sequence).